Detailed here is one TCR beta chain. The sample belongs to a study of cytomegalovirus exposure and HLA in healthy donors. PCR employed 60 Vbeta and 13 Jbeta primers. Profiled with immunoSEQ multiplex PCR; TCRdb holds only in-frame clones, not every one. The table includes some 150,000 clones, almost 85% detected once. The CDR3 runs 15 residues. Germline V gives CDR1 SEHNR, CDR2 FQNEAQ (reference sequence). V was clipped by 4 bases and J by 2 bases; unmatched bases: 4. The rearrangement links TRBV7-9 to TRBJ2-7; TRBD1 agrees at 11 bases. The clonotype comes from a man younger than 40 in good health and CMV-seropositive. Sample: PBMCs. The DNA for the CDR3 is TGTGCCAGCAGCTCAGGACAGGGGGCCGCCTACGAGCAGTACTTC. It yields the protein CASSSGQGAAYEQYF.